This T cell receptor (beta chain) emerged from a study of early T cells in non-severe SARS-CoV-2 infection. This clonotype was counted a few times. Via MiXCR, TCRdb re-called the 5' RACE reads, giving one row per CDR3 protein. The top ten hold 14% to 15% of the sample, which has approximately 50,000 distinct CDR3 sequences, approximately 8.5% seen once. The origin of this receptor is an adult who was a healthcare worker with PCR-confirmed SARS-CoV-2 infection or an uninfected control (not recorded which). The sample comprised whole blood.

The CDR3 reads CASSFQGPETQYF. The CDR3 DNA sequence: TGTGCCAGCAGCTTTCAGGGCCCGGAGACCCAGTACTTC. The chain joins TRBV7-9 to TRBJ2-5; maybe TRBD1 (5 bases). The V end was cut by 3 bases, the J end by 5 bases, with 10 bases between. The CDR3 consists of 13 residues. CDR1 SEHNR and CDR2 FQNEAQ come from the germline V gene (reference sequence). Drawing the rest from reference TRBV7-9 and TRBJ2-5, the complete variable domain is DTGVSQNPRHKITKRGQNVTFRCDPISEHNRLYWYRQTLGQGPEFLTYFQNEAQLEKSRLLSDRFSAERPKGSFSTLEIQRTEQGDSAMYLCASSFQGPETQYFGPGTRLLVL.